These T cell receptor beta chains were read from a single sample in a study of blood T cell repertoires in COVID-19. Only in-frame clones appear in the TCRdb table, and some are missing; sequencing was by immunoSEQ multiplex PCR. Of about 180,000 clones in the sample, more than 70% are singletons; the top ten hold 6.2%. The source material was PBMCs or T cells enriched from blood (not recorded which). Receptors originate from a middle-aged man who had recovered from COVID-19. CDR3s leave out the opening cysteine and the closing phenylalanine or tryptophan. The listing skips clone size in some rows; elsewhere it reads once, few, many or a size class.

clone size | V gene | CDR3 protein
. | TRBV7-3 | ASSHAGDTEAF
. | TRBV7-3 | ASSLGGQGHNEQF
. | TRBV24-1 | ATSEEGQSANYGYT
once | TRBV27 | ASSRLSTGLKDIDEQF
. | TRBV24-1 | ATSDTNSPRAF
. | TRBV7-9 | ASSQTQGVDTQY
. | TRBV5-6 | ASSWGTDNYGYT
few | TRBV6-5 | ASSYGTGGGQETQY
. | TRBV6-4 | ASSSGSTGELF
. | TRBV30 | AWIGQGNGYT
. | TRBV9 | ASSVGGVKRARDTIY
. | TRBV29-1 | RPRAGNGYT
. | TRBV5-1 | ASSLVGASSSGNTIY
. | TRBV6-5 | ASSYGRGYEQY
. | TRBV14 | ASSQELADTQY
. | TRBV5-6 | ASSLAGNQPQH
. | TRBV30 | AWSVQWRTGGYEQY
. | TRBV28 | ASSPPGGYSMNTEAF
. | TRBV7-6 | ASSLGAGNLNTIY
. | TRBV2 | ASKMDRANTEAF
. | TRBV19 | ASSTLRTGYTEAF
. | TRBV5-4 | ASRSGGRTEAF
. | TRBV10-3 | ATHPSSGGESAYTGELF
few | TRBV2 | ASSETGGPYEQY
once | TRBV30 | AWTLTGLSGNTIY
once | TRBV5-8 | ASSLKGVSGNTIY
. | TRBV5-1 | ASSWGQGMNTEAF
. | TRBV5-1 | ASSLKRGVSTDTQY
. | TRBV4-2 | ASSPRGGTYEQY
. | TRBV27 | ASSLTGGSTGNTIY
. | TRBV9 | ASSPGDYEQY
. | TRBV21-1 | ASSKEKRMIRVLPSSGANVLT
. | TRBV28 | ASSLLDRDSHEQY
. | TRBV9 | ASSVETQGGTGELF
. | TRBV11-3 | ASSFWRNEKLF
. | TRBV2 | ASSVPGAGNTIY
. | TRBV19 | ASSIIIGDGYT
. | TRBV7-2 | ASSLQGTQY
. | TRBV9 | ASSPPGGVTRDTQY
once | TRBV15 | ATSRDRVAGDTEAF
. | TRBV19 | ASSPMGANTEAF
once | TRBV19 | ASSPAPAGWPTEAF
many | TRBV20-1 | SASSLNNEQF
. | TRBV19 | ASRTSSYNSPLH
. | TRBV11-2 | ASSLERASGYGYT
. | TRBV19 | ASSSSWTPYGYT
. | TRBV2 | ASSPTGGAGQPQH
. | TRBV10-1 | ASSEGTLGNTEAF